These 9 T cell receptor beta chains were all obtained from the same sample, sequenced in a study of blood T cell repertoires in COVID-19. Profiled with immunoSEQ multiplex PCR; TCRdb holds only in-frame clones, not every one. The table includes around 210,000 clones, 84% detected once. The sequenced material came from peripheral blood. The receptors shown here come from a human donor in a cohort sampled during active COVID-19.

The CDR3 DNA reads TGTGCCAGCAGAAGGGACTACCCTGGAAACACCATATATTTT. Translation gives CASRRDYPGNTIYF. The chain carries TRBV2 and TRBJ1-3, with TRBD1 as a possible D gene (5 bases). V shed 6 bases and J shed 2 bases, with 11 bases lying between them. CDR3 length equals 14 residues. Germline CDR1 reads SNHLY; CDR2 reads FYNNEI.

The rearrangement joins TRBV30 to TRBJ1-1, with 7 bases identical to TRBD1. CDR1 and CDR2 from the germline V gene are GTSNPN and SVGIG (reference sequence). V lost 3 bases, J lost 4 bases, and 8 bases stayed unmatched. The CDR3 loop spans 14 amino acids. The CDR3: CAWRLQGFLTEAFF. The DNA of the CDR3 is TGTGCCTGGAGACTACAGGGGTTCCTCACTGAAGCTTTCTTT.

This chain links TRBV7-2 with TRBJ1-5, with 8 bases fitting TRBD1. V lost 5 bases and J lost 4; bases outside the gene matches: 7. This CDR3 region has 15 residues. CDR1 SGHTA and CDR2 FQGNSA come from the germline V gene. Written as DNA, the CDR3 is TGTGCCAGCAGCCAAAACGGACAGGGAAATCAGCCCCAGCATTTT. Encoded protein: CASSQNGQGNQPQHF.

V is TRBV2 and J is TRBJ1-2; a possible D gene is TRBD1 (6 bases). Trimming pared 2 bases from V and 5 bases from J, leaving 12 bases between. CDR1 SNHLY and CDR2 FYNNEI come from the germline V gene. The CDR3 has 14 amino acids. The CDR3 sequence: CASSETDSFYGYTF. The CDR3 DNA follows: TGTGCCAGCAGTGAAACGGACAGTTTTTATGGCTACACCTTC.

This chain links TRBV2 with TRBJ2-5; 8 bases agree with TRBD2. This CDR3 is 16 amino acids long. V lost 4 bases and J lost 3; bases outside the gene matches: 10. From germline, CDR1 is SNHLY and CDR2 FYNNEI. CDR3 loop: CASSALGEGLEETQYF. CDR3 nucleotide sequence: TGTGCCAGCAGTGCATTAGGTGAGGGACTAGAAGAGACCCAGTACTTC.

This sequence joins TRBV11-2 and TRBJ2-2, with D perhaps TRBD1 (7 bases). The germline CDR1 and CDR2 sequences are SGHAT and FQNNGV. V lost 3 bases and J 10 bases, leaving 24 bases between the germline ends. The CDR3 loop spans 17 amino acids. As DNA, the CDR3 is TGTGCCAGCAGCTTTCGGGACAGCGTCAGACGGGGGCCGGAGCTGTTTTTT. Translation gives CASSFRDSVRRGPELFF.

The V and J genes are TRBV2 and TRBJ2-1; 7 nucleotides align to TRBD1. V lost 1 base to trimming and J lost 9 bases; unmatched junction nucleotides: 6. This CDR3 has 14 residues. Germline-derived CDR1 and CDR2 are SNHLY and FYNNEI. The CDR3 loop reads CASSEERGGSEQFF. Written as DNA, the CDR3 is TGTGCCAGCAGTGAAGAAAGAGGGGGCAGTGAGCAGTTCTTC.

The CDR3 coding sequence is TGTGCCAGCAGCTTTCTAGTTAGTGAGCAGTTCTTC. As protein: CASSFLVSEQFF. The V and J genes are TRBV7-2 and TRBJ2-1; the D is unclear. The germline V gene has CDR1 SGHTA and CDR2 FQGNSA. The ends were cut back, 3 bases at V and 9 bases at J, with 9 bases in the middle. The CDR3 has 12 amino acids.

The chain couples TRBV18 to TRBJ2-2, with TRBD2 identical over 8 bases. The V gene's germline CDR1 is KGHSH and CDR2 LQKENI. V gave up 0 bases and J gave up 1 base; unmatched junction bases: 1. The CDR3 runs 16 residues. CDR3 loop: CASSPPLAENTGELFF. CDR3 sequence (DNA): TGTGCCAGCTCACCACCACTAGCGGAGAACACCGGGGAGCTGTTTTTT.